The 20 T cell receptor beta chains listed next were all sequenced from one sample in a study of T cell responses to AZD1222 COVID-19 vaccine. Assay: immunoSEQ multiplex PCR; the TCRdb copy retains only in-frame clones and omits some. The sample includes 100,000 to 150,000 clones, about 92% of them seen just once. Sequenced material: peripheral blood, taken on day 0 of AZD1222 vaccination. The receptors here all came from an adult in good health.

V and J are TRBV5-4 and TRBJ2-5; TRBD2 agrees at 11 bases. Germline values: CDR1 SGHNT, CDR2 YYREEE (reference sequence). The CDR3 covers 15 residues. J gave up 5 bases and V 9 bases, and 12 bases lay outside the gene matches. The CDR3 DNA follows: TGTGCCACCACCCCCCTAGCGGGGGGTATGGAGACCCAGTACTTC. Encoded protein: CATTPLAGGMETQYF.

The genes are TRBV6-6 and TRBJ2-1; TRBD1 aligns across 10 bases. V was clipped by 4 bases and J by 5 bases; unmatched bases: 5. Germline assignment: CDR1 MNHNY and CDR2 SVGAGI (reference sequence). The CDR3 length is 15 residues. CDR3 sequence (DNA): TGTGCCAGCAGTTTCCGGACAGGGGGTAACAATGAGCAGTTCTTC. Translating it yields CASSFRTGGNNEQFF.

The chain uses TRBV29-1 and TRBJ1-3; D is possibly TRBD1 (5 bases). CDR3 length: 13 amino acids. In germline, CDR1 is SQVTM, CDR2 ANQGSEA. V lost 5 bases, J lost 2 bases, and 10 bases lay in between. The CDR3, as DNA: TGCAGCGTTACAGGAGCCCCTGGAAACACCATATATTTT. Protein: CSVTGAPGNTIYF.

The chain joins TRBV6-1 to TRBJ2-7, with D hard to call. The CDR3 runs 13 residues. CDR1 is MNHNS, CDR2 SASEGT, per germline. The germline V and J ends were trimmed by 1 base and 1 base, with 5 bases remaining between them. The CDR3 nucleotides read TGTGCCAGCAGTGAAGGACTTTCCTACGAGCAGTACTTC. This encodes CASSEGLSYEQYF.

This sequence joins TRBV5-4 and TRBJ1-2, with 7 nucleotides matching TRBD1. Germline lookup yields CDR1 SGHNT and CDR2 YYREEE (reference sequence). The CDR3 covers 15 residues. J was trimmed by 4 bases and V by 5 bases; bases with no gene match: 11. CDR3 residues: CASREQGEYAYGYTF. CDR3 sequence (DNA): TGTGCCAGCAGAGAGCAGGGGGAATACGCCTATGGCTACACCTTC.

The chain carries TRBV5-1 and TRBJ2-7; possible D gene TRBD2, 5 bases. The CDR3 extends over 13 amino acids. The germline V and J ends were trimmed by 4 bases and 5 bases, with 13 bases remaining between them. In germline, CDR1 is SGHRS, CDR2 YFSETQ. For the CDR3, the DNA is TGCGCCAGCAGCCGGGGAGACTCGAACGAGCAGTACTTC. Residues: CASSRGDSNEQYF.

Concerning this clone itself: The junction shows a germline mismatch at one end, possibly a read error. CDR3 DNA sequence: TGCAGTGTGACCGGGACAGGGGGATTCTATAGCTACACCTTC. Translating gives CSVTGTGGFYSYTF. V is TRBV29-1 and J is TRBJ1-2, with 11 nucleotides matching TRBD1. CDR1 is SQVTM and CDR2 is ANQGSEA in the germline V gene. The CDR3 loop spans 14 amino acids.

The chain employs TRBV9 and TRBJ2-7; TRBD2 might be the D (5 bases). The V gene lost 3 bases and the J gene lost 3 bases, with 19 bases spanning the gap. The CDR3 runs 16 residues. CDR1 and CDR2 (germline): SGDLS, YYNGEE. The CDR3 sequence is CASSEGVSTHVYEQYF. CDR3 nucleotide sequence: TGTGCCAGCAGCGAGGGAGTCAGCACGCACGTCTACGAGCAGTACTTC.

The CDR3 reads CASSQQDTKYQPQHF. The CDR3 DNA reads TGTGCCAGCTCTCAACAAGACACTAAATATCAGCCCCAGCATTTT. The V gene is TRBV5-6, the J gene TRBJ1-5; D not resolved. Trimming stripped 7 bases from V and 5 bases from J, with 19 bases between. The CDR3 totals 15 residues. Germline V gives CDR1 SGHDT, CDR2 YYEEEE.

The V and J genes are TRBV7-9 and TRBJ1-5, with D possibly being TRBD1 (6 bases). Germline values: CDR1 SEHNR, CDR2 FQNEAQ (reference sequence). The CDR3 extends over 14 amino acids. With 4 bases removed from V and 1 base from J, the gap between germline ends came to 8 bases. The CDR3 loop reads CASSSDRSNQPQHF. In DNA, the CDR3 is TGTGCCAGCAGCTCCGACAGGAGCAATCAGCCCCAGCATTTT.

V and J are TRBV12-3 or TRBV12-4 and TRBJ2-7; TRBD1 matches at 7 bases. The V and J ends lost 6 bases and 2 bases, in that order; junction bases with no gene match: 4. The CDR3 extends over 13 amino acids. The CDR3 is CASSQGQAYEQYF. Here the CDR3 DNA reads TGTGCCAGCAGCCAAGGACAGGCCTACGAGCAGTACTTC.

This clone was counted a single time. This chain links TRBV27 with TRBJ1-6, with D possibly matching TRBD1 (5 bases). Trimming removed 0 bases from V and 7 bases from J, with 10 bases in between. The CDR3 consists of 15 residues. CDR1 and CDR2 from the germline V gene are MNHEY and SMNVEV (reference sequence). For the CDR3, the DNA is TGTGCCAGCAGTTTATCGAGGGGCTGGAATTCACCCCTCCACTTT. Protein product: CASSLSRGWNSPLHF.

The V call is TRBV13, the J call TRBJ2-7, with 11 bases lining up with TRBD2. In germline, CDR1 is PRHDT, CDR2 FYEKMQ (reference sequence). Trimming removed 2 bases from V and 9 bases from J; junction bases left unmatched: 6. CDR3 length: 14 residues. The CDR3 nucleotides read TGTGCCAGCAGCTTATCGATACTAGCGGGAGTGCAGTACTTC. Its translation: CASSLSILAGVQYF.

This chain uses TRBV28 with TRBJ1-5, with D maybe TRBD1 (6 bases). V dropped 1 base and J dropped 6 bases, with 10 bases sitting between them. The CDR3 runs 14 residues. Germline V gives CDR1 MDHEN, CDR2 SYDVKM. The CDR3 loop is CASSLLARGQPQHF. The CDR3 DNA sequence: TGTGCCAGCAGTTTATTAGCCAGGGGTCAGCCCCAGCATTTT.

This chain joins TRBV6-5 and TRBJ1-1, with 7 bases matching TRBD1. The CDR3 length is 14 residues. Germline V gene sequence: CDR1 MNHEY, CDR2 SVGAGI. V shed 6 bases, J shed 4 bases, and the junction held 8 bases outside the gene matches. Here the CDR3 reads CASRNTNRGTEAFF. Written as DNA, the CDR3 is TGTGCCAGCAGAAACACCAACAGGGGCACTGAAGCTTTCTTT.

The chain joins TRBV19 to TRBJ1-5; D gene ambiguous. The CDR3 extends over 17 amino acids. Germline values: CDR1 LNHDA, CDR2 SQIVND (reference sequence). V dropped 6 bases and J dropped 0 bases, with 18 bases sitting between them. The CDR3 sequence is CASSIDIDYYSNQPQHF. CDR3 sequence (DNA): TGTGCCAGTAGCATCGACATCGACTACTATAGCAATCAGCCCCAGCATTTT.

This chain links TRBV24-1 with TRBJ1-2; unclear D gene. The CDR3 contains 13 residues. Germline V lookup: CDR1 KGHDR, CDR2 SFDVKD. V dropped 3 bases and J dropped 6 bases, with 10 bases sitting between them. The CDR3 nucleotides read TGTGCCACCAGTGATCGGGCAGCGAATGGCTACACCTTC. Translation: CATSDRAANGYTF.

The chain uses TRBV4-2 and TRBJ2-7; D gene ambiguous. The CDR3 spans 14 residues. CDR1 and CDR2 from the germline V gene are LGHNA and YNFKEQ. Between the trimmed V and J ends, which lost 6 bases and 0 bases, there was a span of 12 bases. In DNA, the CDR3 is TGTGCCAGCAGTTCGATTAGCAGCTCCTACGAGCAGTACTTC. Translating it yields CASSSISSSYEQYF.

V is TRBV11-2 and J is TRBJ2-1; the match to TRBD2 covers 7 bases. The ends lost 5 bases at V and 5 bases at J; junction bases unmatched: 9. This CDR3 region has 15 residues. Germline lookup yields CDR1 SGHAT and CDR2 FQNNGV. CDR3 bases: TGTGCCAGCAGCCCTTCCCCGCGGGAGAACAATGAGCAGTTCTTC. Protein product: CASSPSPRENNEQFF.

This rearrangement joins TRBV21-1 to TRBJ2-5; TRBD2, the table's D call, lacks a check against the DNA. TRBV21-1 is listed as a pseudogene. This CDR3 is built from 15 residues. The CDR3 loop is CASSKGRGRKETQYF. The CDR3 DNA is TGTGCCAGCAGCAAAGGACGAGGCAGAAAAGAGACCCAGTACTTC.